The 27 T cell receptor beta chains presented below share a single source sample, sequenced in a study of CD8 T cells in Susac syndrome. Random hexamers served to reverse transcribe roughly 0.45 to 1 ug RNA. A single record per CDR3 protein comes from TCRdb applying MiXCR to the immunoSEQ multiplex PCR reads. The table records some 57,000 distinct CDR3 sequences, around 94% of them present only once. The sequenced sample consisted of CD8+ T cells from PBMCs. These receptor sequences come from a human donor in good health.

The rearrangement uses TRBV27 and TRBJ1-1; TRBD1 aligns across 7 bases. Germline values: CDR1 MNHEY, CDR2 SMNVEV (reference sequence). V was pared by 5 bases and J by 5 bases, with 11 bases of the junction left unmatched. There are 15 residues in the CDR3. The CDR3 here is CASSTMGQYVTEAFF. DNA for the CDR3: TGTGCCAGCAGTACGATGGGACAGTATGTGACTGAAGCTTTCTTT.

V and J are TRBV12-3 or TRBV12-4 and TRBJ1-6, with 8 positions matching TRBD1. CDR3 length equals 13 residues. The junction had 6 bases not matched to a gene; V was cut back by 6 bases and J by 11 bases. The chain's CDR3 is CASREDRGPPLHF. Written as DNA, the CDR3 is TGTGCCAGCAGGGAAGACAGGGGACCACCCCTCCACTTT.

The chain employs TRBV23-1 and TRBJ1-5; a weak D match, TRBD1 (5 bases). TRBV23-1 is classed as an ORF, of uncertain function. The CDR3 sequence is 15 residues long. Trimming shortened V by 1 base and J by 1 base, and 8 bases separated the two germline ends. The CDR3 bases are TGCGCCAGCAGTCAATACTACAGGAGCAATCAGCCCCAGCATTTT. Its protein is CASSQYYRSNQPQHF.

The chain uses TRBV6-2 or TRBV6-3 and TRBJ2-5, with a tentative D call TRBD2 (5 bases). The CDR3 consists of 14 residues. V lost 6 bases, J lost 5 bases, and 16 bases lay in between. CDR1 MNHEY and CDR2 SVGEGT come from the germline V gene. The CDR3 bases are TGTGCCAGCAGACCACTCGGAGGATTGGAGACCCAGTACTTC. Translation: CASRPLGGLETQYF.

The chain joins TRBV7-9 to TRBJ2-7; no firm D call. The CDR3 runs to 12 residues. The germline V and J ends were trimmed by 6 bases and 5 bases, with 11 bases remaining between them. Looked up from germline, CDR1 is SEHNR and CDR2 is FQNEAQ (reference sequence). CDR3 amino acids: CASRTYANEQYF. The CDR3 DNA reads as TGTGCCAGCAGGACCTATGCGAACGAGCAGTACTTC.

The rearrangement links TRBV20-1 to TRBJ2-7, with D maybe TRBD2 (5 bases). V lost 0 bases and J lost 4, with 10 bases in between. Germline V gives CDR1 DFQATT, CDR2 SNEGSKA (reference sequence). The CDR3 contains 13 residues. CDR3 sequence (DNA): TGCAGTGCTAGAGATTTTGGGGAGTACGAGCAGTACTTC. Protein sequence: CSARDFGEYEQYF.

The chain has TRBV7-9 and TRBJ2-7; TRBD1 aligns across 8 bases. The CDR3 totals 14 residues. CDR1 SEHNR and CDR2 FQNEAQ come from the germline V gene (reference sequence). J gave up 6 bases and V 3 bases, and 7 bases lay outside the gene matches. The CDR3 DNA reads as TGTGCCAGCAGCTTTGCGGCAGGGGGCTCCGAGCAGTACTTC. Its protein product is CASSFAAGGSEQYF.

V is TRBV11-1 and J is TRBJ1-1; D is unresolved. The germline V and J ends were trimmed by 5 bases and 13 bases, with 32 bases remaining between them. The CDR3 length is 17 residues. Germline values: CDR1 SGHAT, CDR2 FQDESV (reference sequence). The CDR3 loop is CASSEYPTIGEPRKVFF. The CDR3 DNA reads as TGTGCCAGCAGCGAATATCCCACAATTGGGGAGCCTCGAAAAGTTTTCTTT.

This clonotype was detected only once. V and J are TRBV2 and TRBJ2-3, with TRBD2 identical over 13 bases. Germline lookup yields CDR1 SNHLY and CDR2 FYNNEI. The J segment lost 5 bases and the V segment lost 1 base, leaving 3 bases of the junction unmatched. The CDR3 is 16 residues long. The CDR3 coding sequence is TGTGCCAGCAGTGAAGTCGGGACTAGCGGGGAAGATACGCAGTATTTT. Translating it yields CASSEVGTSGEDTQYF.

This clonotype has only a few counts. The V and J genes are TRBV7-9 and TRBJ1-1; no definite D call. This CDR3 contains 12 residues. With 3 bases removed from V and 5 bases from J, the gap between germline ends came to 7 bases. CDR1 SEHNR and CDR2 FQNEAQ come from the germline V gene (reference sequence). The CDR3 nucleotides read TGTGCCAGCAGCTTTGGGGATACTGAAGCTTTCTTT. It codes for CASSFGDTEAFF.

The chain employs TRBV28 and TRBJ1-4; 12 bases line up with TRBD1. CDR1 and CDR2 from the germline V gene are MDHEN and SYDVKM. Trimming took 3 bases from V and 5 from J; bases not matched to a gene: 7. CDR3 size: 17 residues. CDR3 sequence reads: CASSLVGTGGLNEKLFF. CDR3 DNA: TGTGCCAGCAGTTTGGTCGGGACAGGGGGCTTAAATGAAAAACTGTTTTTT.

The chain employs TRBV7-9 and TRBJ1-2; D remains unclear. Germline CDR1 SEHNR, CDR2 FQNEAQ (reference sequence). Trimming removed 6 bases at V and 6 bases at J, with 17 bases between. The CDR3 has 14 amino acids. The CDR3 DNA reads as TGTGCCAGCAGTCTAGTTAGGATGGAGGATGGCTACACCTTC. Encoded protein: CASSLVRMEDGYTF.

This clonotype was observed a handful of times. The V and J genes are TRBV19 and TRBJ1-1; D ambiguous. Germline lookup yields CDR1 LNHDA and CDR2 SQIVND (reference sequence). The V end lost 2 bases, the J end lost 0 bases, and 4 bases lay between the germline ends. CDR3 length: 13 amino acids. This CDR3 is CASSITVNTEAFF. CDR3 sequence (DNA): TGTGCCAGTAGTATAACGGTGAACACTGAAGCTTTCTTT.

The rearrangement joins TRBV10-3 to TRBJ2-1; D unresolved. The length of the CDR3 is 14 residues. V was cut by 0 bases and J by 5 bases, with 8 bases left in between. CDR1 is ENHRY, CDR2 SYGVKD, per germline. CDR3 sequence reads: CAISESKRNNEQFF. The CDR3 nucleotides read TGTGCCATCAGTGAGTCGAAACGGAACAATGAGCAGTTCTTC.

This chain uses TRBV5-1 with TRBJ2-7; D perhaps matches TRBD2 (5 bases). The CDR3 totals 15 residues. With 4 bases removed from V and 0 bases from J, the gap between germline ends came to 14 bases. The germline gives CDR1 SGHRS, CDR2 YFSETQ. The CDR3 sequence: CASSPVPRDSYEQYF. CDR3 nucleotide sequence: TGCGCCAGCAGCCCTGTTCCGAGGGACTCCTACGAGCAGTACTTC.

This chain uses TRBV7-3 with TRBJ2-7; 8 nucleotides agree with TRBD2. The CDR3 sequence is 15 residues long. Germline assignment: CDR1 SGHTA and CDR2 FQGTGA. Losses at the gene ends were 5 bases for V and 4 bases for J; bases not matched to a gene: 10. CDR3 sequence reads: CASSLEASGFYEQYF. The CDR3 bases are TGTGCCAGCAGCCTGGAGGCTAGCGGGTTTTACGAGCAGTACTTC.

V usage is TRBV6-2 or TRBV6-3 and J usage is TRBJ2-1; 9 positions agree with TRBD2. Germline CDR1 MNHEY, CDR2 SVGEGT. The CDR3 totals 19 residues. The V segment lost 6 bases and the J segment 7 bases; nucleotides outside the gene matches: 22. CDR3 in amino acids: CASSQDRDLGRGGLNEQFF. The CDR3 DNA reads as TGTGCCAGCAGCCAAGACCGGGACCTCGGGCGGGGGGGCCTTAATGAGCAGTTCTTC.

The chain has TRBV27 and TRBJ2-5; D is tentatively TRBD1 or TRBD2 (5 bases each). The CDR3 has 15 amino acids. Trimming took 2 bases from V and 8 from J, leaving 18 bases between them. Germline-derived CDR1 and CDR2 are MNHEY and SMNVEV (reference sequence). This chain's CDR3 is CASSLGGPDKRTQYF. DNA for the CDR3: TGTGCCAGCAGTTTAGGGGGACCGGATAAAAGAACCCAGTACTTC.

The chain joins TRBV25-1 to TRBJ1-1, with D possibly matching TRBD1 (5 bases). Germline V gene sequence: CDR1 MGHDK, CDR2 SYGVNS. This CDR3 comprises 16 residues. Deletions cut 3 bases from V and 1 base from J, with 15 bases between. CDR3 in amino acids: CASSEWGGGTNTEAFF. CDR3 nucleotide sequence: TGTGCCAGCAGTGAGTGGGGCGGGGGTACGAACACTGAAGCTTTCTTT.

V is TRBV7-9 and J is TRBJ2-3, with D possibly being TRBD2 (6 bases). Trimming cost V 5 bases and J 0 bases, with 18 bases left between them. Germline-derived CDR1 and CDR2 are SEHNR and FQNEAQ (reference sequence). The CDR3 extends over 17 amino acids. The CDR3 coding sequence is TGTGCCAGCAGCCCCTCATGGAGGGGAGCTAGCACAGATACGCAGTATTTT. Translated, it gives CASSPSWRGASTDTQYF.

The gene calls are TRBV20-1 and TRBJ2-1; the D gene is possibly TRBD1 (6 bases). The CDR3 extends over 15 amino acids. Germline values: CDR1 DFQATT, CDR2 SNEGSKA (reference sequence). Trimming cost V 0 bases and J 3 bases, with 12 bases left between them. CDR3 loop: CSARDPGQGYNEQFF. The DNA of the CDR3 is TGCAGTGCTAGAGATCCGGGACAAGGCTACAATGAGCAGTTCTTC.

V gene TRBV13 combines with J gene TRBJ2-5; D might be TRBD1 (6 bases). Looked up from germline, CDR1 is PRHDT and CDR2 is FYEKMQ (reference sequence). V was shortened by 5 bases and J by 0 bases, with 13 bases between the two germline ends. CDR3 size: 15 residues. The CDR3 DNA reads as TGTGCCAGCAGCGTTGGACAGATGTACCAAGAGACCCAGTACTTC. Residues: CASSVGQMYQETQYF.

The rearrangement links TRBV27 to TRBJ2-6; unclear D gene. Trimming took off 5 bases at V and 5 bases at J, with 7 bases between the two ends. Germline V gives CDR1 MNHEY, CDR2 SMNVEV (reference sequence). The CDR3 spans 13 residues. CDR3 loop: CASSDIRANVLTF. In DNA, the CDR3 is TGTGCCAGCAGTGACATCAGGGCCAACGTCCTGACTTTC. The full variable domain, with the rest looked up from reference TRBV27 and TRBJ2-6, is EAQVTQNPRYLITVTGKKLTVTCSQNMNHEYMSWYRQDPGLGLRQIYYSMNVEVTDKGDVPEGYKVSRKEKRNFPLILESPSPNQTSLYFCASSDIRANVLTFGAGSRLTVL.

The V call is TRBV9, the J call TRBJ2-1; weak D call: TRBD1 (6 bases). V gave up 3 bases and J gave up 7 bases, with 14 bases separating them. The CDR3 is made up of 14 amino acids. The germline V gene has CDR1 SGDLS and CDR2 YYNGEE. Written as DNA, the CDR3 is TGTGCCAGCAGCGCCGTGGACAGCCAAAATGAGCAGTTCTTC. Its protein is CASSAVDSQNEQFF.

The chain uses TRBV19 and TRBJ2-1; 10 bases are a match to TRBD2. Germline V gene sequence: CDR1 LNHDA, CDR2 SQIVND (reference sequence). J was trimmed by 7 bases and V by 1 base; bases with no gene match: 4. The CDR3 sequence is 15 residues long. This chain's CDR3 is CASSIGASGGNEQFF. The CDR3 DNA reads TGTGCCAGTAGTATAGGTGCTAGCGGGGGAAATGAGCAGTTCTTC.

The DNA for the CDR3 is TGTGCCAGCAGTTTATCGAGGGATACAGGGGAGGAGAGAGCTTTCTTT. Translation: CASSLSRDTGEERAFF. V usage is TRBV27 and J usage is TRBJ1-1; 7 bases are a match to TRBD1. The germline gives CDR1 MNHEY, CDR2 SMNVEV (reference sequence). The J segment lost 10 bases and the V segment lost 0 bases, leaving 14 bases of the junction unmatched. The CDR3 contains 16 residues.

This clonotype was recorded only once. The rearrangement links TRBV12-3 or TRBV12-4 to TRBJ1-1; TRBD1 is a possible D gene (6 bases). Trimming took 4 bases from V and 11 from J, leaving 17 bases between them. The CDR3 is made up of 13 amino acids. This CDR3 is CASSSYREPHAFF. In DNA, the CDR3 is TGTGCCAGCAGTTCGTACAGGGAGCCCCACGCTTTCTTT.